The 18 T cell receptor beta chains given below trace back to one sample, sequenced in a study of cytomegalovirus exposure and HLA in healthy donors. The PCR employed 60 Vbeta primers together with 13 Jbeta primers. Sequencing was performed with immunoSEQ multiplex PCR; in TCRdb, only in-frame clones are kept and a portion is missing. Of approximately 190,000 clones detected, more than 80% appear once; the ten largest clones hold about 2.4%. The sample comprised PBMCs. Every receptor here comes from a woman aged 50 to 60 in good health and CMV-seropositive.

The chain links TRBV27 to TRBJ1-5; 12 bases agree with TRBD1. CDR1 and CDR2 from the germline V gene are MNHEY and SMNVEV (reference sequence). This CDR3 is built from 16 residues. Unmatched junction bases numbered 10, after V lost 6 bases and J lost 7 bases. The CDR3 region has the DNA TGTGCCAGCAGGGCCGGGGGACAGGGGGCAGGGCAGCCCCAGCATTTT. Translation: CASRAGGQGAGQPQHF.

V is TRBV19 and J is TRBJ1-2, with 7 bases that match TRBD1. J gave up 2 bases and V 5 bases, and 5 bases lay outside the gene matches. Per the germline V gene, CDR1 is LNHDA and CDR2 is SQIVND (reference sequence). The CDR3 runs 14 residues. The CDR3 DNA reads as TGTGCCAGTAGTGAAACACAGGGGAACTATGGCTACACCTTC. This gives the protein CASSETQGNYGYTF.

This clone came up once. CDR3 nucleotides: TGTGCCAGTAGAGGATACGAGGGTTCTGGAAACACCATATATTTT. It encodes CASRGYEGSGNTIYF. The chain links TRBV19 to TRBJ1-3; no firm D call. The germline V gene has CDR1 LNHDA and CDR2 SQIVND (reference sequence). The CDR3 runs to 15 residues. V was pared by 6 bases and J by 1 base, with 13 bases between.

As for this clone: One end of the junction varies from germline; a read error may be responsible. The rearrangement uses TRBV5-4 and TRBJ1-1, with D perhaps TRBD1 (6 bases). The CDR3 is 11 residues long. CDR1 and CDR2 from the germline V gene are SGHNT and YYREEE (reference sequence). The CDR3 DNA reads as TGTGCCTGCAGGGGAGGCACTGAAGCTTTCTTT. Translating gives CACRGGTEAFF.

This clone was picked up one time. The chain joins TRBV7-9 to TRBJ1-4; D unclear. V was cut by 3 bases and J by 4 bases, with 9 bases left in between. Germline V gene lookup returns CDR1 SEHNR and CDR2 FQNEAQ (reference sequence). This CDR3 is 14 amino acids long. The DNA of the CDR3 is TGTGCCAGCAGCTTTGAAGGGAGTAATGAAAAACTGTTTTTT. Protein sequence: CASSFEGSNEKLFF.

The rearrangement joins TRBV19 to TRBJ1-6; 7 bases are a match to TRBD1. From germline, CDR1 is LNHDA and CDR2 SQIVND (reference sequence). CDR3 length: 14 amino acids. The J segment lost 7 bases and the V segment lost 3 bases, leaving 3 bases of the junction unmatched. The DNA of the CDR3 is TGTGCCAGTAGTATTACAGGGGTGAATTCACCCCTCCACTTT. Protein product: CASSITGVNSPLHF.

The chain uses TRBV11-3 and TRBJ2-3; 8 nucleotides align to TRBD2. The ends lost 5 bases at V and 5 bases at J; junction bases unmatched: 9. This CDR3 is built from 15 residues. Germline loops: CDR1 SGHNT, CDR2 YENEEA. The DNA of the CDR3 is TGTGCCAGCAGCCCCGGGGTAGCGGGGAGAGATACGCAGTATTTT. It codes for CASSPGVAGRDTQYF.

This clone has a handful of counts. The chain employs TRBV5-4 and TRBJ2-5; 7 positions agree with TRBD1. This CDR3 comprises 12 residues. Per germline, CDR1 SGHNT and CDR2 YYREEE (reference sequence). Unmatched junction bases numbered 1, after V lost 3 bases and J lost 5 bases. The CDR3: CASSSRGETQYF. Here the CDR3 DNA reads TGTGCCAGCAGCTCCAGGGGGGAGACCCAGTACTTC. The full variable domain, in which reference TRBV5-4 and TRBJ2-5 provide the parts outside the CDR3, is ETGVTQSPTHLIKTRGQQVTLRCSSQSGHNTVSWYQQALGQGPQFIFQYYREEENGRGNFPPRFSGLQFPNYSSELNVNALELDDSALYLCASSSRGETQYFGPGTRLLVL.

The V call is TRBV11-2, the J call TRBJ2-3, with 11 bases matching TRBD2. The CDR3 has 18 amino acids. CDR1 and CDR2 (germline): SGHAT, FQNNGV. The junction had 11 bases not matched to a gene; V was cut back by 2 bases and J by 4 bases. The CDR3 loop reads CASSLRYFIAGGADTQYF. In DNA, the CDR3 is TGTGCCAGCAGCTTAAGATATTTCATAGCGGGGGGGGCAGATACGCAGTATTTT.

J is TRBJ1-3 and V is TRBV7-9; no clear D. The CDR3 totals 15 residues. V shed 5 bases and J shed 7 bases, with 18 bases lying between them. Germline CDR1 reads SEHNR; CDR2 reads FQNEAQ (reference sequence). CDR3: CASSPPGGISNTIYF. CDR3 DNA: TGTGCCAGCAGCCCCCCGGGAGGGATTAGTAACACCATATATTTT.

This clone was found once. The rearrangement links TRBV5-6 to TRBJ2-2; D not resolved. Germline V gene data show CDR1 as SGHDT and CDR2 as YYEEEE. V lost 4 bases to trimming and J lost 1 base, with 8 bases between them. This CDR3 contains 14 residues. The CDR3 nucleotides are TGTGCCAGCAGCCCCACTCGGAACACCGGGGAGCTGTTTTTT. It specifies CASSPTRNTGELFF.

Comments on this clone: An end of the junction does not agree with germline; a read error may underlie this. This CDR3 is also generated by other DNA sequences in the sample. The genes are TRBV6-5 and TRBJ2-7; 7 nucleotides line up with TRBD1. Germline CDR1 reads MNHEY; CDR2 reads SVGAGI. The CDR3 is made up of 14 amino acids. CDR3 residues: CASSLTGQSYEQYF. The CDR3 bases are TGTGCCAGCAGCCTAACGGGACAGTCCTACGAACAGTACTTC.

This clone is a singleton in its sample. This sequence joins TRBV30 and TRBJ1-2; D call uncertain. The CDR3 is made up of 15 amino acids. V lost 0 bases to trimming and J lost 4 bases, with 15 bases between them. The germline CDR1 and CDR2 sequences are GTSNPN and SVGIG (reference sequence). The chain's CDR3 is CAWSVRGGRIYGYTF. In DNA, the CDR3 is TGTGCCTGGAGTGTCCGGGGAGGGAGAATCTATGGCTACACCTTC.

The rearrangement links TRBV2 to TRBJ2-5; D is possibly TRBD2 (5 bases). Trimming stripped 6 bases from V and 2 bases from J, with 13 bases between. The CDR3 has 14 amino acids. Germline values: CDR1 SNHLY, CDR2 FYNNEI. The CDR3 reads CASRAVESQETQYF. DNA of the CDR3: TGTGCCAGCAGAGCGGTGGAGTCTCAAGAGACCCAGTACTTC.

The chain recombines TRBV6-1 with TRBJ1-2; TRBD1 is a possible D gene (5 bases). Trimming pared 6 bases from V and 11 bases from J, leaving 10 bases between. Germline V gives CDR1 MNHNS, CDR2 SASEGT. This CDR3 has 10 amino acids. This chain's CDR3 is CASRAGWYTF. The CDR3 DNA is TGTGCCAGCAGGGCAGGGTGGTACACCTTC.

This clone was counted once. The chain is built from TRBV6-6 and TRBJ1-2, with TRBD1 identical over 7 bases. V was clipped by 2 bases and J by 6 bases; unmatched bases: 9. The CDR3 covers 15 residues. Germline V CDR1 and CDR2: MNHNY, SVGAGI (reference sequence). The CDR3 coding sequence is TGTGCCAGCAGTTACGCGGACAGGACCTCCGATGGCTACACCTTC. Translation: CASSYADRTSDGYTF.

The chain carries TRBV11-3 and TRBJ1-1; TRBD1 matches 8 bases. Germline loops: CDR1 SGHNT, CDR2 YENEEA. V was clipped by 5 bases and J by 5 bases; unmatched bases: 10. The length of the CDR3 is 15 residues. In DNA, the CDR3 is TGTGCCAGCAGCCCAAGAGGCAGGGGGCTAACTGAAGCTTTCTTT. Its translation: CASSPRGRGLTEAFF.

The genes are TRBV6-1 and TRBJ2-3, with TRBD1 matching 8 bases. This CDR3 contains 14 residues. Trimming cost V 11 bases and J 2 bases; bases outside gene matches: 9. The germline gives CDR1 MNHNS, CDR2 SASEGT. This CDR3 reads CACTGTGNTDTQYF. CDR3 DNA sequence: TGTGCCTGCACCGGGACAGGAAACACAGATACGCAGTATTTT.